A single sample gave rise to the 20 T cell receptor beta chains below, sequenced in a study of blood T cell repertoires in COVID-19. Clones were sequenced by immunoSEQ multiplex PCR, and TCRdb holds only the in-frame ones, with some missing. The repertoire holds 140,000 to 150,000 clones, with around 90% as singletons. Sequenced sample: peripheral blood. The receptors stem from a man aged 65 to 79 with acute or convalescent COVID-19.

This chain uses TRBV7-3 with TRBJ2-3, with D possibly being TRBD1 (5 bases). This CDR3 region has 13 residues. Looked up from germline, CDR1 is SGHTA and CDR2 is FQGTGA. V shed 1 base and J shed 6 bases, with 8 bases lying between them. This chain's CDR3 is CASSLIAGDTQYF. The CDR3 DNA follows: TGTGCCAGCAGCTTAATAGCAGGGGATACGCAGTATTTT.

The chain has TRBV27 and TRBJ1-2; 8 bases align to TRBD1. Per the germline V gene, CDR1 is MNHEY and CDR2 is SMNVEV (reference sequence). V gave up 6 bases and J gave up 4 bases; unmatched junction bases: 13. The CDR3 runs to 16 residues. CDR3 amino acids: CASSPIDQGAGYGYTF. CDR3 DNA sequence: TGTGCCAGCAGCCCTATTGACCAGGGGGCCGGCTATGGCTACACCTTC.

V usage is TRBV6-2 or TRBV6-3 and J usage is TRBJ1-6; possible D gene TRBD1, 5 bases. From germline, CDR1 is MNHEY and CDR2 SVGEGT. The CDR3 has 18 residues. Trimming cost V 0 bases and J 0 bases, with 12 bases left between them. The CDR3 sequence is CASSYSGRQSSYNSPLHF. DNA of the CDR3: TGTGCCAGCAGTTACTCGGGGCGGCAGAGCTCCTATAATTCACCCCTCCACTTT.

V usage is TRBV15 and J usage is TRBJ2-3; 9 bases are shared with TRBD2. CDR1 LNHNV and CDR2 YYDKDF come from the germline V gene (reference sequence). V lost 5 bases, J lost 2 bases, and 5 bases stayed unmatched. CDR3 size: 15 residues. This CDR3 is CATSGGLADTDTQYF. The DNA for the CDR3 is TGTGCCACCAGCGGGGGACTAGCAGACACAGATACGCAGTATTTT. Full variable domain (rest looked up from reference TRBV15 and TRBJ2-3): DAMVIQNPRYQVTQFGKPVTLSCSQTLNHNVMYWYQQKSSQAPKLLFHYYDKDFNNEADTPDNFQSRRPNTSFCFLDIRSPGLGDTAMYLCATSGGLADTDTQYFGPGTRLTVL.

This clone has more than one count but fewer than ten. The genes are TRBV5-1 and TRBJ2-3; tentatively, D is TRBD1 (6 bases). CDR3 length: 13 residues. Germline CDR1 SGHRS, CDR2 YFSETQ. With 7 bases removed from V and 2 bases from J, the gap between germline ends came to 11 bases. The CDR3 sequence: CASRTVITDTQYF. For the CDR3, the DNA is TGCGCCAGCCGGACAGTGATCACAGATACGCAGTATTTT.

The gene calls are TRBV15 and TRBJ1-1; unclear D gene. Germline loops: CDR1 LNHNV, CDR2 YYDKDF (reference sequence). This CDR3 is built from 15 residues. Between the trimmed V and J ends, which lost 0 bases and 1 base, there was a span of 9 bases. This CDR3 is CATSRDGQENTEAFF. For the CDR3, the DNA is TGTGCCACCAGCAGAGATGGGCAGGAGAACACTGAAGCTTTCTTT.

DNA of the CDR3: TGTGCCAGTAGTATAATGGGGGCTAGCAGAGCGGAAGAGCAGTTCTTC. It encodes CASSIMGASRAEEQFF. V gene TRBV19 combines with J gene TRBJ2-1; perhaps TRBD1 as D (6 bases). Trimming removed 2 bases from V and 10 bases from J, with 21 bases in between. CDR3 length: 16 amino acids. The germline CDR1 and CDR2 sequences are LNHDA and SQIVND (reference sequence).

V and J are TRBV29-1 and TRBJ1-1; TRBD1 is a possible D gene (6 bases). The CDR3 contains 12 residues. Trimming cost V 6 bases and J 3 bases, with 11 bases left between them. Germline-derived CDR1 and CDR2 are SQVTM and ANQGSEA. The CDR3 DNA reads TGCAGCGTCCGGGCAGGGGACACTGAAGCTTTCTTT. Protein: CSVRAGDTEAFF.

The chain has TRBV21-1 and TRBJ1-6; the table's TRBD1 call for D was not verified on the DNA. TRBV21-1 has pseudogene status. The length of the CDR3 is 17 residues. The CDR3 nucleotides read TGTGCCAGCAGCTTCCGACTCAGGGGTCAGGAAGATTCACCCCTCCACTTT. This codes for CASSFRLRGQEDSPLHF.

The chain links TRBV10-2 to TRBJ2-7; 13 bases fit TRBD2. The germline V gene encodes CDR1 WSHSY and CDR2 SAAADI. V shed 6 bases, J shed 5 bases, and the junction held 7 bases outside the gene matches. CDR3 length: 15 residues. The CDR3 sequence is CASSRTSGGADEQYF. The CDR3 DNA sequence: TGCGCCAGCAGCCGCACTAGCGGGGGGGCAGACGAGCAGTACTTC.

V is TRBV6-5 and J is TRBJ2-1, with TRBD2 identical over 11 bases. Trimming at V came to 0 bases and at J to 6 bases, leaving 4 bases not matched to a gene. Germline V gene data show CDR1 as MNHEY and CDR2 as SVGAGI. The CDR3 contains 16 residues. CDR3: CASSYSIAGGPNEQFF. In DNA, the CDR3 is TGTGCCAGCAGTTACTCGATAGCGGGAGGGCCCAATGAGCAGTTCTTC.

The chain uses TRBV11-2 and TRBJ1-1; D uncertain. V was cut by 5 bases and J by 4 bases, with 8 bases left in between. The CDR3 totals 12 residues. Germline V gene data show CDR1 as SGHAT and CDR2 as FQNNGV. The CDR3 DNA follows: TGTGCCAGCAGCCAACGCGGCACTGAAGCTTTCTTT. This translates into CASSQRGTEAFF.

Note on this clone: Other DNA sequences in this specimen translate into the identical CDR3. The chain couples TRBV18 to TRBJ1-1, with 9 positions matching TRBD1. The CDR3 runs to 14 residues. With 3 bases clipped from V and 1 base from J, the junction kept 0 bases outside the gene matches. CDR1 is KGHSH and CDR2 is LQKENI in the germline V gene. The CDR3 sequence: CASSPGQGNTEAFF. CDR3 DNA: TGTGCCAGCTCACCGGGACAGGGGAACACTGAAGCTTTCTTT.

This chain connects TRBV2 to TRBJ1-2; D is uncertain. The germline V and J ends were trimmed by 4 bases and 12 bases, with 3 bases remaining between them. The length of the CDR3 is 8 residues. Germline-derived CDR1 and CDR2 are SNHLY and FYNNEI. The CDR3 loop reads CASSVNTF. In DNA, the CDR3 is TGTGCCAGCAGTGTCAACACCTTC.

The chain couples TRBV11-2 to TRBJ1-2; TRBD1 matches 8 bases. V gave up 5 bases and J gave up 4 bases; unmatched junction bases: 9. The CDR3 contains 15 residues. The germline CDR1 and CDR2 sequences are SGHAT and FQNNGV. CDR3: CASSPTWTGTYGYTF. The DNA for the CDR3 is TGTGCCAGCAGCCCAACTTGGACAGGGACCTATGGCTACACCTTC.

The V gene is TRBV19, the J gene TRBJ1-5; 7 bases are a match to TRBD1. This CDR3 region has 14 residues. The J segment lost 4 bases and the V segment lost 5 bases, leaving 5 bases of the junction unmatched. Germline lookup yields CDR1 LNHDA and CDR2 SQIVND (reference sequence). This chain's CDR3 is CASSGEQGNQPQHF. As DNA, the CDR3 is TGTGCCAGTAGTGGGGAACAGGGGAATCAGCCCCAGCATTTT.

The chain links TRBV19 to TRBJ1-2; 9 bases fit TRBD1. Trimming cost V 5 bases and J 0 bases; bases outside gene matches: 4. The CDR3 is 15 amino acids. Germline-derived CDR1 and CDR2 are LNHDA and SQIVND (reference sequence). Here the CDR3 reads CASSLRDRANYGYTF. CDR3 sequence (DNA): TGTGCCAGTAGTCTCCGGGACAGGGCTAACTATGGCTACACCTTC.

This sequence joins TRBV28 and TRBJ2-7, with TRBD1 as a possible D gene (6 bases). CDR3 size: 15 residues. V shed 1 base and J shed 4 bases, with 14 bases lying between them. Germline V gives CDR1 MDHEN, CDR2 SYDVKM. Here the CDR3 DNA reads TGTGCCAGCAGTTTATTAGGGACACGGGGATACGAGCAGTACTTC. It is translated as CASSLLGTRGYEQYF.

The chain couples TRBV15 to TRBJ1-4, with 8 bases matching TRBD1. With V trimmed by 1 base and J by 0 bases, 1 base remained unmatched. CDR3 length equals 16 residues. Germline CDR1 reads LNHNV; CDR2 reads YYDKDF (reference sequence). The CDR3 DNA is TGTGCCACCAGCAGAGGACAGGGGACAACTAATGAAAAACTGTTTTTT. Translating it yields CATSRGQGTTNEKLFF.

The genes are TRBV13 and TRBJ2-7; D perhaps matches TRBD1 (6 bases). The CDR3 contains 10 residues. V lost 0 bases to trimming and J lost 12 bases, with 6 bases between them. In germline, CDR1 is PRHDT, CDR2 FYEKMQ (reference sequence). The chain's CDR3 is CASSLGGGYF. DNA of the CDR3: TGTGCCAGCAGCTTAGGAGGGGGGTACTTC.